This T cell receptor beta chain was identified during a study of cytomegalovirus exposure and HLA in healthy donors. The germline gives CDR1 SGHRS, CDR2 YFSETQ. J was trimmed by 4 bases and V by 1 base; bases with no gene match: 12. CDR3 length: 18 residues. General observations from the study: A later analysis linked a missense DCLRE1C variant to TCR beta V- and J-gene trimming. TRBV6-2, TRBV6-3 and some other V segments were excluded as indistinguishable. Earlier analysis looked at TCR beta V segments, and most were productive about 87% or about 30% of the time.

PCR employed 60 Vbeta and 13 Jbeta primers. Sequenced by immunoSEQ multiplex PCR; TCRdb stores in-frame clones only, minus some. The profile shows over 65,000 clones, over 70% of them singletons. Concerning this clone itself: Its target is not known.

The sequence derives from a man aged 55 to 70 in good health and CMV-seropositive. The chain uses TRBV5-1 and TRBJ1-2; 11 bases align to TRBD1. Sequencing used PBMCs. This chain's CDR3 is CASSLLRDRGTLGYGYTF. The CDR3 DNA sequence: TGCGCCAGCAGCTTGCTCCGGGACAGGGGGACATTAGGCTATGGCTACACCTTC.